This T cell receptor (beta chain) emerged from a study of blood T cell repertoires in COVID-19. Overall study: Italy, Spain and the United States were the sources of the convalescent and acute COVID-19 samples. PBMCs, B-cell-depleted T cells, or T cells provided the cDNA or gDNA that made up the material.

In the original processing: Estimates of nucleated cell counts were drawn from the amplification of reference gene primers. Libraries were prepared by immunoSEQ multiplex PCR; TCRdb keeps only in-frame clonotypes and omits some of them. The DNA was the basis for D and trimming; V, J and clone size are from that table. The sample has approximately 100,000 clones; around 85% are singletons. This CDR3 region has 14 residues. The germline V gene encodes CDR1 SGHTA and CDR2 FQGNSA. Trimming took off 1 base at V and 1 base at J, with 8 bases between the two ends. The clonotype originates from a woman in her 70s with active or convalescent COVID-19. The V gene is TRBV7-2, the J gene TRBJ2-7; D possibly corresponds to TRBD1 (5 bases). What was sequenced was peripheral blood. The CDR3 nucleotides read TGTGCCAGCAGCTTAGACAGGATTTCCTACGAGCAGTACTTC. It yields the protein CASSLDRISYEQYF.